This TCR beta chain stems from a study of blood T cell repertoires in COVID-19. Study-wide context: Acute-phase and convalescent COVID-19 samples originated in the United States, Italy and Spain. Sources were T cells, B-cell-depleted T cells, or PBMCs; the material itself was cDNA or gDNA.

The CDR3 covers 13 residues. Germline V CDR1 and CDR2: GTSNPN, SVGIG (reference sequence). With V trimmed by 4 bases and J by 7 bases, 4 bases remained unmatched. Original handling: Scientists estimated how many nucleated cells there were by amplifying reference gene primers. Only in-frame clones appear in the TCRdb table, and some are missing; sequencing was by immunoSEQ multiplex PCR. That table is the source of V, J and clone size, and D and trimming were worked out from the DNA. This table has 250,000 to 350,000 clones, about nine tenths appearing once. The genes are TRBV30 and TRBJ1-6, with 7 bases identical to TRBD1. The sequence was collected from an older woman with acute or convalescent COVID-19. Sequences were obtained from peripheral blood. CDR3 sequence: CAWTTGANSPLHF. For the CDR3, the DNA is TGTGCCTGGACCACAGGGGCCAATTCACCCCTCCACTTT.